This T cell receptor (beta chain) was recovered during a study of cytomegalovirus exposure and HLA in healthy donors. Whole-study context: Early released data had tens of millions of unique TCRs, all coming from HLA-typed donors. Whole-study findings and limits: For TCR beta chains, V- and J-gene trimming was later linked to a missense DCLRE1C variant. A list of more than 150 TCR beta chains associated with cytomegalovirus was given. It was reported in a later analysis that an Asian-associated ancestry cluster showed fewer N-insertions than the approximately 670-donor mean.

Primers included in the PCR were 60 Vbeta and 13 Jbeta primers. Data came from immunoSEQ multiplex PCR; TCRdb stores just in-frame clones and leaves some out. This listing includes around 100,000 clones. Of note for this clone: Antigen specificity is unknown.

The specimen was PBMCs. The receptor was isolated from a man aged 30 to 39 in good health and CMV-seronegative.

The CDR3 nucleotides are TGTGCCAGCAGTTACTCCGAGTACCAAGAGACCCAGTACTTC. It is translated as CASSYSEYQETQYF. V and J are TRBV6-6 and TRBJ2-5; no clear D. The germline V gene encodes CDR1 MNHNY and CDR2 SVGAGI (reference sequence). This CDR3 spans 14 amino acids. V was pared by 0 bases and J by 0 bases, with 5 bases between.